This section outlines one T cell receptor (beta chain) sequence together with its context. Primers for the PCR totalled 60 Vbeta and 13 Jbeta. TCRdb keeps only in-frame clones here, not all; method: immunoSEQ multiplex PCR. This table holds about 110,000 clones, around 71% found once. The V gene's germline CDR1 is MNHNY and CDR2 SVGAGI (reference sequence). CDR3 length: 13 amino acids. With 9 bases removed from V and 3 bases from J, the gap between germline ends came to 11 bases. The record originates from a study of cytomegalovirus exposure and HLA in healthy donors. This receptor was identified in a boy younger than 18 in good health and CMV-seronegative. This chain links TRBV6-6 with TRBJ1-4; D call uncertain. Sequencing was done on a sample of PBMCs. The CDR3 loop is CASTFQSNEKLFF. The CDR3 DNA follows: TGTGCCAGTACCTTCCAGTCTAATGAAAAACTGTTTTTT.